This T cell receptor beta chain was observed in a study of STAT3 mutations in large granular lymphocyte leukemia. On the study more broadly: Over half of T-LGLL patients had one or more immunosuppressive regimens. Points from the study as a whole: No sample exists from the first appearance of each clone. After therapy, about 35% of the 18 patients switched clonotypes, all new clones STAT3 wild type. Variable sampling intervals and differing treatment regimens complicated linking therapy response to TCR clonal burden changes. At least one immunodominant TCR beta clonotype appeared in every T-cell large granular lymphocyte leukemia patient.

The CDR3 sequence is 14 residues long. CDR1 and CDR2 (germline): KGHSH, LQKENI. The V gene lost 2 bases and the J gene lost 4 bases, with 11 bases spanning the gap. TCRdb's table, derived via immunoSEQ multiplex PCR, lists solely in-frame clones and lacks some. This table holds about 12,000 clones, 81% found once. Regarding this clone: Antigen unknown.

The clonotype originates from a man aged 55 to 70 with T-cell large granular lymphocyte leukemia. Some clones in this sample may be carry-over from other donors' samples. The gene calls are TRBV18 and TRBJ1-2; D not certain. The source material was peripheral blood mononuclear cells. In DNA, the CDR3 is TGTGCCAGCTCACCATCGACGGGCGTCTATGGCTACACCTTC. Its protein is CASSPSTGVYGYTF.